This TCR beta chain was sequenced in a study of OX40 agonist ivuxolimab in advanced cancers. The data were produced by immunoSEQ multiplex PCR, yet TCRdb's version contains in-frame clones alone and is incomplete. Of roughly 91,000 clones in the sample, roughly 95% were seen once. V gave up 8 bases and J gave up 1 base, with 13 bases separating them. The CDR3 is 14 amino acids. Looked up from germline, CDR1 is LNHNV and CDR2 is YYDKDF (reference sequence). The chain employs TRBV15 and TRBJ2-3; D remains unclear. This receptor was obtained from an adult with an advanced solid tumor such as melanoma, head and neck, liver or kidney cancer. Sequencing used CD4+ or CD8+ T cells sorted from blood, obtained in a trial of the OX40 agonist ivuxolimab. The CDR3 is CATSLPLGTDTQYF. The CDR3 nucleotides read TGTGCCACCTCCCTCCCCCTTGGCACAGATACGCAGTATTTT.